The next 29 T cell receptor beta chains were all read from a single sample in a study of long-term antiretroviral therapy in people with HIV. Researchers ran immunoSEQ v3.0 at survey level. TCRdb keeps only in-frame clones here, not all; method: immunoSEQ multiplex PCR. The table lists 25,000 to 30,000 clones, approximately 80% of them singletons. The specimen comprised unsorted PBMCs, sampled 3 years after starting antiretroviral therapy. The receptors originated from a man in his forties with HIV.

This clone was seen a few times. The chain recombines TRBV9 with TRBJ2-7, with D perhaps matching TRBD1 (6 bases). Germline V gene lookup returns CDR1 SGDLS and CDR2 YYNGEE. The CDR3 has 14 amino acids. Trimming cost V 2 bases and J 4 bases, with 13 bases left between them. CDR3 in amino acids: CASSVRDTKYEQYF. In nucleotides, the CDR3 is TGTGCCAGCAGCGTCCGGGACACAAAATACGAGCAGTACTTC.

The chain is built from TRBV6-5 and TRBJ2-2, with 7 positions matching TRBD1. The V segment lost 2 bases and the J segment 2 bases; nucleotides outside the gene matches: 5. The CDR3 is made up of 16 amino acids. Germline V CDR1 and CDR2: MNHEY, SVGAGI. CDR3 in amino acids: CASSYDRVVNTGELFF. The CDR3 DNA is TGTGCCAGCAGTTACGACAGGGTAGTTAACACCGGGGAGCTGTTTTTT.

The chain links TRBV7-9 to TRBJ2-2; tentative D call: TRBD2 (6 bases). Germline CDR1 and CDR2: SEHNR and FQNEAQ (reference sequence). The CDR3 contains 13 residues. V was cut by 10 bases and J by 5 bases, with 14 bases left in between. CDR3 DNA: TGTGCCAACGATAAGACTAGTACCGGGGAGCTGTTTTTT. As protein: CANDKTSTGELFF.

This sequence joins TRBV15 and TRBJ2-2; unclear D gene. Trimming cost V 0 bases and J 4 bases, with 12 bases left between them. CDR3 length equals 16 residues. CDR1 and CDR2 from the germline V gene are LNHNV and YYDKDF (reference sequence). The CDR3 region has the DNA TGTGCCACCAGCAGAGAGTATAGGCAGACCACCGGGGAGCTGTTTTTT. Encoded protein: CATSREYRQTTGELFF.

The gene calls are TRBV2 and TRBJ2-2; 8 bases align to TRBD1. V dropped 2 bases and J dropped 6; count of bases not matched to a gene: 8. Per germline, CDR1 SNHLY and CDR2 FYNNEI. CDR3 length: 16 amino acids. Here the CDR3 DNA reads TGTGCCAGCAGTGAAACAGGGACAGGACTGGCCGGGGAGCTGTTTTTT. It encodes CASSETGTGLAGELFF.

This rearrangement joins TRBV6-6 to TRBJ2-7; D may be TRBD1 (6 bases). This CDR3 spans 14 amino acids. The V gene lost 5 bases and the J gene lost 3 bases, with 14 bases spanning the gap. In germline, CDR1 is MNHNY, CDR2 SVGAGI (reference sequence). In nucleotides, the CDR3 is TGTGCCAGCAGTCTACCCGGACAGTACTACGAGCAGTACTTC. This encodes CASSLPGQYYEQYF.

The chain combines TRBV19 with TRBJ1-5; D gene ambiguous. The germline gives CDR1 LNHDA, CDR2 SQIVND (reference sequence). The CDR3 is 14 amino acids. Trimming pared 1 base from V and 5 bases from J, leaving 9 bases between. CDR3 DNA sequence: TGTGCCAGTAGTATAGGGTGGGAGGATCAGCCCCAGCATTTT. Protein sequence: CASSIGWEDQPQHF.

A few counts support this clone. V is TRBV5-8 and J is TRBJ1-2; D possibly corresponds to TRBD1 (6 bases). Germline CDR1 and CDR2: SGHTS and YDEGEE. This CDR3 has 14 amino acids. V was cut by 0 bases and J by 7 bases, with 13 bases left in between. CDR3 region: CASSLVGGQTGYTF. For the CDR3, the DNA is TGTGCCAGCAGCTTGGTCGGGGGGCAGACTGGCTACACCTTC.

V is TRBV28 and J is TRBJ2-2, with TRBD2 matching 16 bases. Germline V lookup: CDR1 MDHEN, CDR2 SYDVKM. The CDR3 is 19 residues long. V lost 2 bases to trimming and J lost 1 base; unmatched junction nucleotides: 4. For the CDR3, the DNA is TGTGCCAGCAGTTTACTCGGGACTAGCGGGAGGGGGAACACCGGGGAGCTGTTTTTT. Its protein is CASSLLGTSGRGNTGELFF.

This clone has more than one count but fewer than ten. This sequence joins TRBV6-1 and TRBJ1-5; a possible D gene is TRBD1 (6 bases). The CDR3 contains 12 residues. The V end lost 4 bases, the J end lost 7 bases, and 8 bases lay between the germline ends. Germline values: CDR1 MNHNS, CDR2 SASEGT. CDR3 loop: CASSVGGQPQHF. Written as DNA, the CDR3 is TGTGCCAGCAGTGTCGGGGGCCAGCCCCAGCATTTT.

CDR3 protein: CASSLEGHQETQYF. In DNA form, the CDR3 reads TGTGCCAGCAGCTTAGAGGGACACCAAGAGACCCAGTACTTC. The chain is built from TRBV7-4 and TRBJ2-5, with D perhaps given as TRBD1 or TRBD2 (5 bases each). Trimming removed 1 base from V and 0 bases from J, with 6 bases in between. Germline V gene data show CDR1 as SGHVT and CDR2 as SQSDAQ. This CDR3 has 14 amino acids.

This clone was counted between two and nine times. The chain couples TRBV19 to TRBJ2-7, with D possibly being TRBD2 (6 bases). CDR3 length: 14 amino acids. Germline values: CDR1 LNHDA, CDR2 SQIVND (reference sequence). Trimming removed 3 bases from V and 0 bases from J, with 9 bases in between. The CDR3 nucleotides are TGTGCCAGTAGTATTGGGGGGAGCTCCTACGAGCAGTACTTC. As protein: CASSIGGSSYEQYF.

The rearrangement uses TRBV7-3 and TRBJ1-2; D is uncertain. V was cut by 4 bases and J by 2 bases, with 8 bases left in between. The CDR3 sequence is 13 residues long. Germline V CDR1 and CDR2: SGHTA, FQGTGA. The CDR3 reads CASSSSTNYGYTF. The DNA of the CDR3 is TGTGCCAGCAGCTCCTCAACAAACTATGGCTACACCTTC.

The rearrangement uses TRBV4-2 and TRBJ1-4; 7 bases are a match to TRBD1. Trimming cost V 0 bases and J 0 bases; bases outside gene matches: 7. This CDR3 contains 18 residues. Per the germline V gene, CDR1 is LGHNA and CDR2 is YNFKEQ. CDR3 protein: CASSQETTGLATNEKLFF. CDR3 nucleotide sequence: TGTGCCAGCAGCCAAGAAACGACAGGGTTGGCAACTAATGAAAAACTGTTTTTT.

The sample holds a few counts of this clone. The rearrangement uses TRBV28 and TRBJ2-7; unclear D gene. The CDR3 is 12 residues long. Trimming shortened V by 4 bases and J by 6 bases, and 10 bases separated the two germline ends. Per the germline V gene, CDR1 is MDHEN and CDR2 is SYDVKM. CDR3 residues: CASSSAGFEQYF. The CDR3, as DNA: TGTGCCAGCAGTTCTGCTGGTTTCGAGCAGTACTTC.

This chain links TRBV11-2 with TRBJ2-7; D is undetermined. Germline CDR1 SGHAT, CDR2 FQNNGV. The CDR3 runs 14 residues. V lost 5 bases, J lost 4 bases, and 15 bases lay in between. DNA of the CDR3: TGTGCCAGCAGCCCTACCCTCCCCGGGTACGAGCAGTACTTC. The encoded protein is CASSPTLPGYEQYF.

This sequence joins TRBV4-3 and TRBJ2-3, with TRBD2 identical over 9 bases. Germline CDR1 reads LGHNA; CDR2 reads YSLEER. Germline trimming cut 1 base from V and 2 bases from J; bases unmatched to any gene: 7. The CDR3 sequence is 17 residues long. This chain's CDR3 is CASSQAPSGMFTDTQYF. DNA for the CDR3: TGCGCCAGCAGCCAAGCCCCTAGCGGGATGTTCACAGATACGCAGTATTTT.

The CDR3 sequence: CASSYHQGFEAFF. CDR3 nucleotide sequence: TGTGCCAGCAGTTACCACCAGGGATTTGAAGCTTTCTTT. The chain combines TRBV6-5 with TRBJ1-1, with D perhaps TRBD1 (5 bases). This CDR3 is built from 13 residues. V was trimmed by 2 bases and J by 7 bases, leaving 11 bases between them. CDR1 MNHEY and CDR2 SVGAGI come from the germline V gene.

CDR3: CASSQQRNTEAFF. The DNA of the CDR3 is TGCGCCAGCAGCCAACAACGGAACACTGAAGCTTTCTTT. V usage is TRBV10-2 and J usage is TRBJ1-1; D is unclear. CDR1 WSHSY and CDR2 SAAADI come from the germline V gene. Trimming left V 6 bases short and J 1 base short, with 9 bases between. The CDR3 loop spans 13 amino acids.

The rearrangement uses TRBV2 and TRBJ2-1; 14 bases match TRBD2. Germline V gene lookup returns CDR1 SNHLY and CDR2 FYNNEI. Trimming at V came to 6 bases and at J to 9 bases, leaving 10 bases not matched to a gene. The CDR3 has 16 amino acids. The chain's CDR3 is CASRTTGTSGSGEQFF. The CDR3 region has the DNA TGTGCCAGCAGGACCACCGGGACTAGCGGGAGTGGTGAGCAGTTCTTC.

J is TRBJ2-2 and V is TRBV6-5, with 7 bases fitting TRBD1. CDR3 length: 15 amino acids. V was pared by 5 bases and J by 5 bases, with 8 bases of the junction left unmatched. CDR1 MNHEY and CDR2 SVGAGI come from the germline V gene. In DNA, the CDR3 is TGTGCCAGCAGTACCCGGACAGGTGGTACCGGGGAGCTGTTTTTT. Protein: CASSTRTGGTGELFF.

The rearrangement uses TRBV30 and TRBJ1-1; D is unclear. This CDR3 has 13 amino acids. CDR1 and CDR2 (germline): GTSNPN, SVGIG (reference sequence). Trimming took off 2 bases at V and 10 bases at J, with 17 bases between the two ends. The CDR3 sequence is CAWSITTALGAFF. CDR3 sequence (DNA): TGTGCCTGGAGTATTACAACAGCGCTAGGAGCTTTCTTT.

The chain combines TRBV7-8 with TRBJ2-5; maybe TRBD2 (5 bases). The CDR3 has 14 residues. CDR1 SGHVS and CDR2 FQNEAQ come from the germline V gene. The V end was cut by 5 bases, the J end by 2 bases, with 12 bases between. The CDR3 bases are TGTGCCAGCAGCCGGAGGTCGACACAAGAGACCCAGTACTTC. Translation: CASSRRSTQETQYF.

DNA of the CDR3: TGCGCCAGCAGCTTTCAAGAAACGAACACCGGGGAGCTGTTTTTT. Amino acid sequence: CASSFQETNTGELFF. The chain has TRBV5-1 and TRBJ2-2; D is unresolved. Germline CDR1 and CDR2: SGHRS and YFSETQ. V shed 2 bases and J shed 0 bases, with 8 bases lying between them. CDR3 length: 15 residues.

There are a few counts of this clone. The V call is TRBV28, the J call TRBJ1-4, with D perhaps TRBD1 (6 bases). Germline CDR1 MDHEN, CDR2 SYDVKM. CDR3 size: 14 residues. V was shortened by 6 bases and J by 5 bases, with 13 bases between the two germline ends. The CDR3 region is CASSTTGLNEKLFF. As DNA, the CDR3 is TGTGCCAGCAGCACAACAGGGCTCAATGAAAAACTGTTTTTT.

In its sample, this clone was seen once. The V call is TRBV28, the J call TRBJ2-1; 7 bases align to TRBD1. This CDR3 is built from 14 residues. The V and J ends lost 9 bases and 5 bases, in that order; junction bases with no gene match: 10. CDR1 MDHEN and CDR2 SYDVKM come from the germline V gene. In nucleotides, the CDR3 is TGTGCCAGTAAACCCGGGACAGTAGACAATGAGCAGTTCTTC. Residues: CASKPGTVDNEQFF. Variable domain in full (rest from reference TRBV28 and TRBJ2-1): DVKVTQSSRYLVKRTGEKVFLECVQDMDHENMFWYRQDPGLGLRLIYFSYDVKMKEKGDIPEGYSVSREKKERFSLILESASTNQTSMYLCASKPGTVDNEQFFGPGTRLTVL.

CDR3 DNA sequence: TGCGCCAGCAGCTTGTTTGGGGGAGAAGGACTAGCGCAGTACTTC. Translating it yields CASSLFGGEGLAQYF. The V gene is TRBV5-1, the J gene TRBJ2-7, with 8 bases lining up with TRBD2. The junction had 12 bases not matched to a gene; V was cut back by 1 base and J by 9 bases. The germline CDR1 and CDR2 sequences are SGHRS and YFSETQ. The CDR3 consists of 15 residues.

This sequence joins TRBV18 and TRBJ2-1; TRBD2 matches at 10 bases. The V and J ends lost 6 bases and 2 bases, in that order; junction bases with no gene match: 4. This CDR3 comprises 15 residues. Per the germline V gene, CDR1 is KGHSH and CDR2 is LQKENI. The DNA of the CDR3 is TGTGCCAGCTCGCCTACTAGCGGGACCTACAATGAGCAGTTCTTC. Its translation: CASSPTSGTYNEQFF.

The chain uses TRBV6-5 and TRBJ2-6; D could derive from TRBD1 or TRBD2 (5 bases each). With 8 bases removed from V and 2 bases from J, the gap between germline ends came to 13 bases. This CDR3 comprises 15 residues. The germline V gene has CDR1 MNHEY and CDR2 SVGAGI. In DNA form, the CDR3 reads TGTGCCAGCCGGGGTGGGGGTCCTGGGGCCAACGTCCTGACTTTC. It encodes CASRGGGPGANVLTF.